Listed below are T cell receptor beta chains from one sample, sequenced in a study of T-cell memory formation after mild COVID-19. TCRdb independently ran MiXCR on the 5' RACE reads; one entry per CDR3 protein. The profile shows 390,000 or so distinct CDR3 sequences, about a sixth of them singletons. What was sequenced was PBMCs or a T cell subset sorted from them (not recorded which). All receptors come from a man between 18 and 35 years old who had mild COVID-19 (a few samples of this study predate the infection). Cell type and time point are not known. Both conserved end residues are part of each CDR3. Some rows mark clone size as missing; the rest say once, few, many or name a class of expanded clone.

len	v_gene	abundance	CDR3aa
14	TRBV5-6	few	CASSTLGGAYGYTF
12	TRBV5-6	many	CASSRQTGELFF
13	TRBV5-1	few	CASSLFQGLGYTF
12	TRBV4-2	few	CASSADWTEAFF
14	TRBV5-1	-	CASSFDGNYNEQFF
16	TRBV4-3	-	CASSQGGWSPEYGYTF
18	TRBV7-9	few	CASSVRIYSGGGTDTQYF
14	TRBV23-1	few	CARRTYRSNSPLHF
16	TRBV27	few	CAICPQGAYSNQPQHF
14	TRBV7-2	-	CASTHRSPTDTQYF
14	TRBV19	-	CASKEFSVGEKLFF
16	TRBV4-1	few	CASSQDYRETGSPLHF
12	TRBV29-1	-	CSVAATNEKLFF
17	TRBV5-1	-	CASSTGTSGSSYNEQFF
12	TRBV20-1	-	CSALGGNSPLHF
13	TRBV2	-	CASSEASSTEAFF
15	TRBV2	few	CASSGEAGGPDEQFF